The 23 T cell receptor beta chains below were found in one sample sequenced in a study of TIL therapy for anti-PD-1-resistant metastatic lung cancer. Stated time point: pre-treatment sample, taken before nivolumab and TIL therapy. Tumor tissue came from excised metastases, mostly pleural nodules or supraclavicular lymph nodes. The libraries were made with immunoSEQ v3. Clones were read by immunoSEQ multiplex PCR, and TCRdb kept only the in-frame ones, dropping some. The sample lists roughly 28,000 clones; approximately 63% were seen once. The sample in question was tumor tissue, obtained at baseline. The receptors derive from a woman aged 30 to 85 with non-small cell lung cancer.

The CDR3 coding sequence is TGTGCCAGCAGCTTAGTGGGGGATACGCAGTATTTT. This sequence encodes CASSLVGDTQYF. The chain links TRBV11-2 to TRBJ2-3; no reliable D call. Trimming left V 1 base short and J 6 bases short, with 5 bases between. The germline V gene encodes CDR1 SGHAT and CDR2 FQNNGV. The CDR3 runs 12 residues.

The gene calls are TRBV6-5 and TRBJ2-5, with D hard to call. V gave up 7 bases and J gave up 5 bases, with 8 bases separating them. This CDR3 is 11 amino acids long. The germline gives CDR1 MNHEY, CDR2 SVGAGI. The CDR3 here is CASKKFETQYF. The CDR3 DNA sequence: TGTGCCAGCAAGAAATTCGAGACCCAGTACTTC.

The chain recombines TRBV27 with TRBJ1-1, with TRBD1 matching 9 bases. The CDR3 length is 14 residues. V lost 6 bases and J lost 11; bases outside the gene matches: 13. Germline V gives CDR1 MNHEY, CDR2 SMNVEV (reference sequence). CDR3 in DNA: TGTGCCAGCAGCCTACGGGCGCCCGGGACAGGGGCTTTCTTT. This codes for CASSLRAPGTGAFF.

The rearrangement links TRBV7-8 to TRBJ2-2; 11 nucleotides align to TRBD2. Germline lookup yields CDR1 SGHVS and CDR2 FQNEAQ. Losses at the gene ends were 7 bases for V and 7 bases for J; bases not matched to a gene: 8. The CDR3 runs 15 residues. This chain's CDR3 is CASNLAGGYGGELFF. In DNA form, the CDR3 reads TGTGCCAGCAACCTAGCGGGAGGTTATGGCGGGGAGCTGTTTTTT.

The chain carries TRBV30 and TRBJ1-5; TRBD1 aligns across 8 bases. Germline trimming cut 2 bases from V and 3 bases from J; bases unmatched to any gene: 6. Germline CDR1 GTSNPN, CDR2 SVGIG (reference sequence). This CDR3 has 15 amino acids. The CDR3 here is CAWSRTGQYNQPQHF. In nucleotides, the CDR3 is TGTGCCTGGAGTCGGACAGGGCAGTACAATCAGCCCCAGCATTTT. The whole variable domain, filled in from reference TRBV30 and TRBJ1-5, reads SQTIHQWPATLVQPVGSPLSLECTVEGTSNPNLYWYRQAAGRGLQLLFYSVGIGQISSEVPQNLSASRPQDRQFILSSKKLLLSDSGFYLCAWSRTGQYNQPQHFGDGTRLSIL.

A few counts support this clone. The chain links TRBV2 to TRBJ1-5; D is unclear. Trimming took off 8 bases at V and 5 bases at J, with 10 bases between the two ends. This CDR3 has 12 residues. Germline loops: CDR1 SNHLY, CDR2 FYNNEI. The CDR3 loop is CASCSEDQPQHF. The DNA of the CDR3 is TGTGCCAGCTGTTCAGAGGATCAGCCCCAGCATTTT. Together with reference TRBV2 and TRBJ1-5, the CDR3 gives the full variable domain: EPEVTQTPSHQVTQMGQEVILRCVPISNHLYFYWYRQILGQKVEFLVSFYNNEISEKSEIFDDQFSVERPDGSNFTLKIRSTKLEDSAMYFCASCSEDQPQHFGDGTRLSIL.

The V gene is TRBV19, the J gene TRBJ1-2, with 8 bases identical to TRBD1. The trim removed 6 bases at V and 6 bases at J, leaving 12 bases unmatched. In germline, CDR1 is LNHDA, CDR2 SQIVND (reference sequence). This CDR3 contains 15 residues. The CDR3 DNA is TGTGCCAGTAGAAACCTCGGACAGGGAAACCATGGCTACACCTTC. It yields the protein CASRNLGQGNHGYTF.

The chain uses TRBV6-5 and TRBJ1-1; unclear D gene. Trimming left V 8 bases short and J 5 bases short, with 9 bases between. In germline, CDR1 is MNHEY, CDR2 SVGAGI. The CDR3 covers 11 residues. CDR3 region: CASRGWTEAFF. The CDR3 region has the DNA TGTGCCAGCCGAGGTTGGACTGAAGCTTTCTTT.

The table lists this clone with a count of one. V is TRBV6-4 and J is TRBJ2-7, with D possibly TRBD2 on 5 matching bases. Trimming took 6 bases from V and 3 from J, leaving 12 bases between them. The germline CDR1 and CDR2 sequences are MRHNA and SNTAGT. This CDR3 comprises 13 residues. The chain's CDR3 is CASSTVSGYEQYF. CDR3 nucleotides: TGTGCCAGCAGCACGGTCAGCGGCTACGAGCAGTACTTC.

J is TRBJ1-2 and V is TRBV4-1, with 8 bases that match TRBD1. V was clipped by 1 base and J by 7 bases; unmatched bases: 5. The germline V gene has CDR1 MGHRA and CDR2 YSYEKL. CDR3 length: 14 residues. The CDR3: CASSQGQGARGYTF. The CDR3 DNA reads TGCGCCAGCAGCCAAGGGCAGGGGGCGCGTGGCTACACCTTC.

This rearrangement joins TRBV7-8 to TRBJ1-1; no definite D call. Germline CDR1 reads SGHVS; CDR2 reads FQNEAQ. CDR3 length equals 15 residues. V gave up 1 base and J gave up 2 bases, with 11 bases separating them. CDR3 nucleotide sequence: TGTGCCAGCAGCTTAGTTCAGGAACTTAACACTGAAGCTTTCTTT. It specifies CASSLVQELNTEAFF.

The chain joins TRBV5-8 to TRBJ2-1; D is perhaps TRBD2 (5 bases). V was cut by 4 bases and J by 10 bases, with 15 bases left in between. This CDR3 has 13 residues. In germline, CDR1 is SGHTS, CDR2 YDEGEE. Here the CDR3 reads CASSSRARGEQFF. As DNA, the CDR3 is TGTGCCAGCAGCAGCCGCGCTAGAGGGGAGCAGTTCTTC.

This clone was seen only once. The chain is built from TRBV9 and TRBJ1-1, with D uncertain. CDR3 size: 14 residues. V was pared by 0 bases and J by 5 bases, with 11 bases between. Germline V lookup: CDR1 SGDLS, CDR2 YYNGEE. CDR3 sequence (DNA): TGTGCCAGCAGCGTAGGGGGTGAAGGGACTGAAGCTTTCTTT. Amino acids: CASSVGGEGTEAFF.

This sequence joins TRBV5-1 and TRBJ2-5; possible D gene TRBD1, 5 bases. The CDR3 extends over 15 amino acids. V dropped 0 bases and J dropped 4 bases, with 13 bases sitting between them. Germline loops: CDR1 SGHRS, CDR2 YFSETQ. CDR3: CASSLGQFLGETQYF. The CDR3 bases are TGCGCCAGCAGCTTGGGACAGTTTTTAGGAGAGACCCAGTACTTC.

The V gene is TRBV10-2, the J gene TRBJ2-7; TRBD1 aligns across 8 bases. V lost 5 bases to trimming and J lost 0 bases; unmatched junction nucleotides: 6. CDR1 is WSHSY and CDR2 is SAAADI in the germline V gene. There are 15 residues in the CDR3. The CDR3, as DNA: TGCGCCAGCAGTTGGACAGGGTCAAGCTCCTACGAGCAGTACTTC. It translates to CASSWTGSSSYEQYF.

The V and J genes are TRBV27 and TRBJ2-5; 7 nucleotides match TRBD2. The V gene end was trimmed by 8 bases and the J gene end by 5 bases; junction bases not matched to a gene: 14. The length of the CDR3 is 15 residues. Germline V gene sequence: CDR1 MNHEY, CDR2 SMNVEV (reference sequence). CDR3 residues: CASGPGTKASETQYF. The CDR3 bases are TGTGCCAGCGGCCCCGGGACTAAGGCATCCGAGACCCAGTACTTC.

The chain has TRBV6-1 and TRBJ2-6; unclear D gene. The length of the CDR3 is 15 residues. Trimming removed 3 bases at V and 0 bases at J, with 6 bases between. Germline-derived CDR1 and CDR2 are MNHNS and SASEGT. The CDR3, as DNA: TGTGCCAGCAGTGATCTCCACTCTGGGGCCAACGTCCTGACTTTC. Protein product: CASSDLHSGANVLTF.

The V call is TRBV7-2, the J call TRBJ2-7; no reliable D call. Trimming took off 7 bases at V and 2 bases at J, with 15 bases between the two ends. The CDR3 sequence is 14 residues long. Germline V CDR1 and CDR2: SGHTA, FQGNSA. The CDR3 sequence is CASTSTKGPYEQYF. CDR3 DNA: TGTGCCAGCACCTCTACCAAGGGCCCCTACGAGCAGTACTTC. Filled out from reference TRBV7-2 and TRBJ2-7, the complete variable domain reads GAGVSQSPSNKVTEKGKDVELRCDPISGHTALYWYRQSLGQGLEFLIYFQGNSAPDKSGLPSDRFSAERTGGSVSTLTIQRTQQEDSAVYLCASTSTKGPYEQYFGPGTRLTVT.

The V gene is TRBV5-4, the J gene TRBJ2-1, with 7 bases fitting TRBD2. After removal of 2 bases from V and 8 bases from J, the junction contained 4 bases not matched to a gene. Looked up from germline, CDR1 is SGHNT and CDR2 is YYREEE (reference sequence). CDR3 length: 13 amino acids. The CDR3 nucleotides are TGTGCCAGCAGCTTTCCAGCGGGACATGAGCAGTTCTTC. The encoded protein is CASSFPAGHEQFF.

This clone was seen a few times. This CDR3 is CASSPGGVSGYTF. DNA of the CDR3: TGTGCCAGCTCACCTGGAGGCGTGAGTGGCTACACCTTC. The rearrangement links TRBV18 to TRBJ1-2; no clear D gene. This CDR3 is 13 amino acids long. V was shortened by 3 bases and J by 7 bases, with 12 bases between the two germline ends. CDR1 and CDR2 from the germline V gene are KGHSH and LQKENI.

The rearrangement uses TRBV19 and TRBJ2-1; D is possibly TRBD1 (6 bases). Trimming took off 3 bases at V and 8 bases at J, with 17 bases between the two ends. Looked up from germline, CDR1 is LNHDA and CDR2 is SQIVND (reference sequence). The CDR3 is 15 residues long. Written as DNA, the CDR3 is TGTGCCAGTAGTATTCGCAGGGGATATCAATATGAGCAGTTCTTC. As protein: CASSIRRGYQYEQFF.

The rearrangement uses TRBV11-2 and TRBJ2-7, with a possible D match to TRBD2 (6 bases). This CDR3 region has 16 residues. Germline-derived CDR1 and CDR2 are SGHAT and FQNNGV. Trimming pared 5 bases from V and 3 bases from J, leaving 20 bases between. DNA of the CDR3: TGTGCCAGCAGCCAGACCGGACTATTGAACCTCTACGAGCAGTACTTC. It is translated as CASSQTGLLNLYEQYF.

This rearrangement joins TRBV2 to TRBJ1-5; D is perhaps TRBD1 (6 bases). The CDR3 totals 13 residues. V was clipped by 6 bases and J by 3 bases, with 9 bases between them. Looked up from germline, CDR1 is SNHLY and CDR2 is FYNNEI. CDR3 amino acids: CASSGQPNQPQHF. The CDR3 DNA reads TGTGCCAGCAGCGGACAGCCCAATCAGCCCCAGCATTTT.